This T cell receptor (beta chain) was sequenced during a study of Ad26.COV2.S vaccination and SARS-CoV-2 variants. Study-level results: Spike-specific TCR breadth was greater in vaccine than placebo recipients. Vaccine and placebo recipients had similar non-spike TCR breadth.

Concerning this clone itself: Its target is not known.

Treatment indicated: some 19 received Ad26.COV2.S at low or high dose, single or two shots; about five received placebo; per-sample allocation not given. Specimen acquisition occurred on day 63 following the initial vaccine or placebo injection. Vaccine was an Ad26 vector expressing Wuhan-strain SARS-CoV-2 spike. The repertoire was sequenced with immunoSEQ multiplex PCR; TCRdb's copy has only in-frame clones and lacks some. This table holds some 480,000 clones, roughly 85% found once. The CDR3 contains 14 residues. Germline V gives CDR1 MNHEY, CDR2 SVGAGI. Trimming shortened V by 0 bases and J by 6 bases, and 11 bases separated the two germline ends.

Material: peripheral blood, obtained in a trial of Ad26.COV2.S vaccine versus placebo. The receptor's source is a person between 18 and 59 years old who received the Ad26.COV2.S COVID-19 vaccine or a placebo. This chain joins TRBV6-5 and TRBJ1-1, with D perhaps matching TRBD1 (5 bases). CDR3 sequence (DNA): TGTGCCAGCAGTTACTCGGGGGATTTCTCTGAAGCTTTCTTT. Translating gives CASSYSGDFSEAFF.